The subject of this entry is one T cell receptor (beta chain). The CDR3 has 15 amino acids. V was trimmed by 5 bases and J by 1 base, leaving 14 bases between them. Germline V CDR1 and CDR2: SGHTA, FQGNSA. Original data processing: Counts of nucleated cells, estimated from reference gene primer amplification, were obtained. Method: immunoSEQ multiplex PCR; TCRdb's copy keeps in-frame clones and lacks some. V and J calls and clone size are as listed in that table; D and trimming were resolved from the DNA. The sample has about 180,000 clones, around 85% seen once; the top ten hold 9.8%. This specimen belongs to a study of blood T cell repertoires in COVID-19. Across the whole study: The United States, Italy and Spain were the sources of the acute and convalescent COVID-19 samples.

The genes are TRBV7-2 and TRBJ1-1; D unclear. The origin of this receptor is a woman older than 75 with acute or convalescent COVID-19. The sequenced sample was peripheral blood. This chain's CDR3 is CASSQRLNPNTEAFF. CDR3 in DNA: TGTGCCAGCAGCCAAAGACTGAATCCGAACACTGAAGCTTTCTTT.